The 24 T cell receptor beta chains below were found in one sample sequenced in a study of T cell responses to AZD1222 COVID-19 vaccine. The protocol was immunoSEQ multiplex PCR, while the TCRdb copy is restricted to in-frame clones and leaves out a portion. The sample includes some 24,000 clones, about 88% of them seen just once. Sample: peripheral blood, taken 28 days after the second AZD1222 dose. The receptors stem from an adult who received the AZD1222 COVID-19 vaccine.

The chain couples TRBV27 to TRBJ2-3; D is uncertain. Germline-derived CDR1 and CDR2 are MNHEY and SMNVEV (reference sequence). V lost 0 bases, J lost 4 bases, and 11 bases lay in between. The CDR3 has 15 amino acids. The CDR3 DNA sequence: TGTGCCAGCAGTTTATCTATGGGTTTGGCAGATACGCAGTATTTT. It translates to CASSLSMGLADTQYF.

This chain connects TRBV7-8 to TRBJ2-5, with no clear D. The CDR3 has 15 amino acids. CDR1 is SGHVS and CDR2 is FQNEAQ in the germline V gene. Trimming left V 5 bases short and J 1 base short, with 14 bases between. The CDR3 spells CASSNRRSLQETQYF. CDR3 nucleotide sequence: TGTGCCAGCAGCAACAGAAGGAGTCTCCAAGAGACCCAGTACTTC.

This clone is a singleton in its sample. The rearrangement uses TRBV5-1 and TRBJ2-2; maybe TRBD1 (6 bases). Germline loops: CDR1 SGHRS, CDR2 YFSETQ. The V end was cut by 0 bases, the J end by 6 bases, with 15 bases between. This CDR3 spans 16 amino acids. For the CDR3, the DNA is TGCGCCAGCAGCTTGGACAGGGTCGGGGTCGCCGGGGAGCTGTTTTTT. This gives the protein CASSLDRVGVAGELFF.

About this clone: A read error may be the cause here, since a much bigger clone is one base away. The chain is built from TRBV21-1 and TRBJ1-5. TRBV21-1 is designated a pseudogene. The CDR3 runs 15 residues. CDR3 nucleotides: TGTGCCAACAGCAAGAAAATCCGACTCAATCAGCCCCAGCATTTT. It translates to CANSKKIRLNQPQHF.

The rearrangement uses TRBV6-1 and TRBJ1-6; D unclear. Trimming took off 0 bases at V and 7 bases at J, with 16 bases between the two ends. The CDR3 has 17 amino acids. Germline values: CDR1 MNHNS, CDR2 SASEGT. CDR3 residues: CASSEAGRFTSNSPLHF. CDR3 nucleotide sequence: TGTGCCAGCAGTGAAGCGGGCAGATTTACTTCAAATTCACCCCTCCACTTT.

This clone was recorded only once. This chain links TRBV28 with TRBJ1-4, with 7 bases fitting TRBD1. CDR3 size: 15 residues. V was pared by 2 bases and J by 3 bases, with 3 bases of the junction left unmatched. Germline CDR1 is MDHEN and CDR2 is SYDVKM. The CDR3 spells CASSLAGTANEKLFF. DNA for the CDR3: TGTGCCAGCAGTTTAGCCGGGACAGCTAATGAAAAACTGTTTTTT.

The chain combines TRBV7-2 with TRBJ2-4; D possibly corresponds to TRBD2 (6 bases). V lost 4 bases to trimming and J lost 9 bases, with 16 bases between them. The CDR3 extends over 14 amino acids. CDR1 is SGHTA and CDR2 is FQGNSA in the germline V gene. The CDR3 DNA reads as TGTGCCAGCAGCTCCGGGACTCGGCGTGGCATTCAGTACTTC. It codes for CASSSGTRRGIQYF.

The CDR3 sequence: CASSPGLAYAYEQYF. Written as DNA, the CDR3 is TGTGCCAGCTCACCGGGACTAGCGTATGCCTACGAGCAGTACTTC. The chain carries TRBV18 and TRBJ2-7; 10 bases are a match to TRBD2. V trimming: 3 bases; J trimming: 2 bases; junction bases outside the gene matches: 4. CDR1 KGHSH and CDR2 LQKENI come from the germline V gene. The CDR3 runs to 15 residues.

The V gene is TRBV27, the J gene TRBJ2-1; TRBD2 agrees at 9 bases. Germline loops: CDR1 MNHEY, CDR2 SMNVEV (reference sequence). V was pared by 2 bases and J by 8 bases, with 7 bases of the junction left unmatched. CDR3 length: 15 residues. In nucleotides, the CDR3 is TGTGCCAGCAGTTTAGCCGGCGGGAGGGCCCATGAGCAGTTCTTC. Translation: CASSLAGGRAHEQFF.

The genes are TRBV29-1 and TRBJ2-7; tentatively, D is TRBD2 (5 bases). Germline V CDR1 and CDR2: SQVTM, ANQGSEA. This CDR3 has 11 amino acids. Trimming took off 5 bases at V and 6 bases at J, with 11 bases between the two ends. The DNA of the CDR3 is TGCAGCGTTCGGGAATCGGGCGAGCAGTACTTC. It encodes CSVRESGEQYF.

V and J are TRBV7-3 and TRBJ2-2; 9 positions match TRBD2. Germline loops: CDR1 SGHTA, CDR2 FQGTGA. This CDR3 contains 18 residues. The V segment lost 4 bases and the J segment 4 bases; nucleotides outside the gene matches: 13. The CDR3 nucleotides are TGTGCCAGCAGCTCCTTAATGGCGGGAGGGCCGAGCACCGGGGAGCTGTTTTTT. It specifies CASSSLMAGGPSTGELFF.

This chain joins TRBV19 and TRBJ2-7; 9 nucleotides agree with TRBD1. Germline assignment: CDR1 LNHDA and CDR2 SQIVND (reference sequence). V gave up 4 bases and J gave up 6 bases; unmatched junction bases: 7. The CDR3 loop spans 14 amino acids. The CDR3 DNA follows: TGTGCCAGTAGTACTCCGGGACAGGGCGTCGAGCAGTACTTC. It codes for CASSTPGQGVEQYF.

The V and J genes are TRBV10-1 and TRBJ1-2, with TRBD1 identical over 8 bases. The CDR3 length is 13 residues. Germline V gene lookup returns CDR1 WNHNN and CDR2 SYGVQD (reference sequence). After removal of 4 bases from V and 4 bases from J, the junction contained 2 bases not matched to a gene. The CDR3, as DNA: TGCGCCAGCAGTGGACAGGGGAGCTATGGCTACACCTTC. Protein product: CASSGQGSYGYTF.

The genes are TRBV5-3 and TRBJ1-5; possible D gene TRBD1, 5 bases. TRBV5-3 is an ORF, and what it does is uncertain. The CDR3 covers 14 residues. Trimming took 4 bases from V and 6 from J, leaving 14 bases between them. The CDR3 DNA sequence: TGTGCCAGAAGCCCTCAGGGTAAGAGTCAGCCCCAGCATTTT. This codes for CARSPQGKSQPQHF.

The CDR3 bases are TGTGCCAGCAGCCCCGAGGCGGGGAGCTCCTACGAGCAGTACTTC. It encodes CASSPEAGSSYEQYF. The rearrangement uses TRBV9 and TRBJ2-7; D possibly corresponds to TRBD2 (6 bases). V lost 4 bases to trimming and J lost 0 bases, with 14 bases between them. Germline CDR1 SGDLS, CDR2 YYNGEE. This CDR3 is built from 15 residues.

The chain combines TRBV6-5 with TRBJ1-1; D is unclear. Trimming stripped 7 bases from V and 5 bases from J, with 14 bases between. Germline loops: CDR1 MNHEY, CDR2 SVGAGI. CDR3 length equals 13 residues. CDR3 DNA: TGTGCCAGCAAGGCCCGGGTTGTAACTGAAGCTTTCTTT. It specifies CASKARVVTEAFF.

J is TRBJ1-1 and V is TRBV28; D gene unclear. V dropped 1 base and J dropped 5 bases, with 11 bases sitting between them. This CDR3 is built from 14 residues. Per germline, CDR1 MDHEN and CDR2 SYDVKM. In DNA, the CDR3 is TGTGCCAGCAGTTTATTTGAGGGTTGGACTGAAGCTTTCTTT. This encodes CASSLFEGWTEAFF.

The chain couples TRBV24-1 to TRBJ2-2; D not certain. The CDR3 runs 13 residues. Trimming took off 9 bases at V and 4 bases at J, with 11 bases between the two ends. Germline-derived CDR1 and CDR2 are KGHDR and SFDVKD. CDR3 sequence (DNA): TGTGCCACCCGACCTGGGCGCACCGGGGAGCTGTTTTTT. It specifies CATRPGRTGELFF.

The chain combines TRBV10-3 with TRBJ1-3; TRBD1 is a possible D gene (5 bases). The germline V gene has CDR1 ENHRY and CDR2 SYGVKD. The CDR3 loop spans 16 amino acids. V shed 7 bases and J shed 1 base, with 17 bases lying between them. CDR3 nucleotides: TGTGCCATCACCGGGACCTCTCGGAGATCTGGAAACACCATATATTTT. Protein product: CAITGTSRRSGNTIYF.

CDR3 nucleotide sequence: TGTGCCAGCACTAGTCCGGGACTAAGGACTGAAGCTTTCTTT. Translated: CASTSPGLRTEAFF. This chain links TRBV28 with TRBJ1-1; a weak D match, TRBD1 (5 bases). CDR1 is MDHEN and CDR2 is SYDVKM in the germline V gene. The CDR3 has 14 amino acids. Trimming took off 7 bases at V and 5 bases at J, with 17 bases between the two ends.

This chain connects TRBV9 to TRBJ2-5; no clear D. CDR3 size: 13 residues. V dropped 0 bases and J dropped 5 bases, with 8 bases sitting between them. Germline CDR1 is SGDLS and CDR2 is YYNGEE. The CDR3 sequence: CASSVANGETQYF. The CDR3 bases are TGTGCCAGCAGCGTAGCAAATGGGGAGACCCAGTACTTC. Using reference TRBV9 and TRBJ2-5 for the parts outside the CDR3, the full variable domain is DSGVTQTPKHLITATGQRVTLRCSPRSGDLSVYWYQQSLDQGLQFLIQYYNGEERAKGNILERFSAQQFPDLHSELNLSSLELGDSALYFCASSVANGETQYFGPGTRLLVL.

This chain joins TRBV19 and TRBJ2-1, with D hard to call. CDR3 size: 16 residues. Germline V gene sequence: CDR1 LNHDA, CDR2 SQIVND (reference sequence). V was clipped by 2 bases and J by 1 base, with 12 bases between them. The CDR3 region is CASSIFRAGSYNEQFF. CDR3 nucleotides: TGTGCCAGTAGTATATTCCGCGCCGGGTCCTACAATGAGCAGTTCTTC.

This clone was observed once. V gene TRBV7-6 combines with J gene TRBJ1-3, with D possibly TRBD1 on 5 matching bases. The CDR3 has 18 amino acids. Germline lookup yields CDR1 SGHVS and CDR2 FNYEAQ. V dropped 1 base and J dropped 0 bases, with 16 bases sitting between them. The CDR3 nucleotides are TGTGCCAGCAGCTTAGTGGTGTCAGGGTCCGCCTCTGGAAACACCATATATTTT. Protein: CASSLVVSGSASGNTIYF.

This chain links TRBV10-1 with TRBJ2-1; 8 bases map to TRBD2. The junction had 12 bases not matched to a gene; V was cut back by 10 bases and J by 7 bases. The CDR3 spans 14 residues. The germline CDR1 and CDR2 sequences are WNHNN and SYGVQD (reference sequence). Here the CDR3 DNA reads TGCGCCACCTCAAGCGGGAGTCCCTGGAATGAGCAGTTCTTC. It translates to CATSSGSPWNEQFF.